This T cell receptor (beta chain) appears in the sequencing data of a study of T cells in Graves' hyperthyroidism and ophthalmopathy. In this sample, this clonotype turned up a few times. At one boundary the junction diverges from the germline segment, which might be a read error. This CDR3 region has 15 residues. From germline, CDR1 is SGHRS and CDR2 YFSETQ. Amplification targeted TCR beta CDR3 regions from RNA transcripts. RT-PCR in the first round (using the HTBI primer set) targeted the TCR CDR3. MiXCR was run by TCRdb on the multiplex PCR reads, yielding one entry per CDR3 protein. The table has about 570,000 distinct CDR3 sequences, roughly 15% seen once; the top ten hold around 14%.

V gene TRBV5-1 combines with J gene TRBJ2-1; perhaps D is TRBD1 or TRBD2 (5 bases each). The sample was blood. This receptor was identified in a woman aged 40 to 49 with Graves' hyperthyroidism. The CDR3 is CASSLVGESYNKQFF. CDR3 bases: TGCGCCAGCAGCTTGGTGGGGGAGTCCTACAATAAGCAGTTCTTC.